Sequencing of this TCR beta chain was carried out in a study of T cell responses to AZD1222 COVID-19 vaccine. Study-level findings and limits: The donor group comprised mostly white British people and more females; the analysis possibly underestimated clonal diversity. None of the repertoires were sampled until the peak T cell response had passed. Variant regions that are unmutated are reportedly the target of nearly half of spike-specific TCRs. Spike was spanned by vaccine-associated CD4 TCRs, which were dominant at 160-218 and 743-854.

Of note for this clone: Its target is not known.

CDR1 is SGHTA and CDR2 is FQGNSA in the germline V gene. The V gene end was trimmed by 6 bases and the J gene end by 4 bases; junction bases not matched to a gene: 5. The CDR3 spans 13 residues. Method: immunoSEQ multiplex PCR; TCRdb's copy keeps in-frame clones and lacks some. The sample holds 160,000 or so clones, over 85% seen once. The origin of this receptor is an adult in good health. The chain couples TRBV7-2 to TRBJ1-1; TRBD1 agrees at 7 bases. Sequences were derived from peripheral blood, sampled on day 0 of AZD1222 vaccination. The CDR3 sequence: CASRGTASTEAFF. The CDR3 DNA follows: TGTGCCAGCAGGGGGACAGCCAGCACTGAAGCTTTCTTT.